This T cell receptor beta chain comes out of a study of long-term antiretroviral therapy in people with HIV. Donors each had at least one pre-ART PBMC sample and at least two post-ART ones. Trimming cost V 3 bases and J 9 bases, with 24 bases left between them. Germline V gene sequence: CDR1 LNHDA, CDR2 SQIVND (reference sequence). This CDR3 is 17 amino acids long. Survey-level immunoSEQ v3.0 assays were run. Data came from immunoSEQ multiplex PCR; TCRdb stores just in-frame clones and leaves some out. The data hold 35,000 or so clones, with approximately 83% observed a single time. Study-level points and caveats: ART-treated samples gained diversity yet remained below transplant donor controls.

In regard to this clone: No antigen is known for it.

This sample comprised unsorted PBMCs, obtained 2.2 years after starting antiretroviral therapy. This sequence was found in a man aged 18 to 29 with HIV. The J gene is TRBJ1-5, the V gene TRBV19; D may be TRBD1 (6 bases). CDR3 DNA: TGTGCCAGTAGTATCCTGGAAGGGGGAGTTCTCGCACGGCCCCAGCATTTT. Amino acid sequence: CASSILEGGVLARPQHF.